The clone carrying this T cell receptor (beta chain) was counted a single time. Trimming left V 5 bases short and J 3 bases short, with 8 bases between. CDR1 is MNHEY and CDR2 is SVGEGT in the germline V gene. This CDR3 region has 13 residues. The data stem from a study of blood T cell repertoires in COVID-19. In the original workflow: Reference gene primer amplification gave estimated nucleated cell counts. Sequencing used immunoSEQ multiplex PCR; TCRdb keeps in-frame clones, though not all of them. V and J calls and clone size are given by that table; D and trimming were obtained from the DNA. Here the sample spans about 50,000 clones, 89% being singletons.

This sequence joins TRBV6-2 or TRBV6-3 and TRBJ1-5; D not resolved. Source material: peripheral blood. This receptor was obtained from a human donor in a cohort sampled during active COVID-19. The CDR3, as DNA: TGTGCCAGCAGTCGGGAAGCCAATCAGCCCCAGCATTTT. Translation gives CASSREANQPQHF.